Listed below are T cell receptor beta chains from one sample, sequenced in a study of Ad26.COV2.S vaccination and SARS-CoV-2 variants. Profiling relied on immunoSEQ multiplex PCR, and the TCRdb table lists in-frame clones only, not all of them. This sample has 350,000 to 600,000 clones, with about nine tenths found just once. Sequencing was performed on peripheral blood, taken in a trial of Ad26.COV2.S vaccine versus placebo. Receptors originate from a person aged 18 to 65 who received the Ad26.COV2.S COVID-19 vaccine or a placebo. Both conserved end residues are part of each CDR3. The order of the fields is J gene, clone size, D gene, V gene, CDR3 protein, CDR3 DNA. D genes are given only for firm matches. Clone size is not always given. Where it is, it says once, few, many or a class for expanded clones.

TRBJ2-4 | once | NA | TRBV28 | CASLSTGAKNIQYF | TGTGCCAGCCTCTCGACGGGAGCCAAAAACATTCAGTACTTC
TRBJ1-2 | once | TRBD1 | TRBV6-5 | CASRRDSLAGGYTF | TGTGCCAGCAGACGGGACAGCCTTGCGGGAGGCTACACCTTC
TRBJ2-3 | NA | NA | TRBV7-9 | CASSLGVGITDTQYF | TGTGCCAGCAGCTTAGGGGTAGGAATCACAGATACGCAGTATTTT
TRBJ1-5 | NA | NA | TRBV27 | CASGRRTDSNQPQHF | TGTGCCTCCGGCCGGCGGACCGATAGCAATCAGCCCCAGCATTTT
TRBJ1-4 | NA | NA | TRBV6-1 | CATINPSGSDEKLFF | TGTGCCACTATAAACCCTTCAGGGTCGGATGAAAAACTGTTTTTT
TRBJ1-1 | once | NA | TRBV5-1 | CASSSYLDSRRKNTEAFF | TGCGCCAGCAGCTCTTACCTGGACAGTCGGAGAAAGAACACTGAAGCTTTCTTT
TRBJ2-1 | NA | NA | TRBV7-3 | CASSRNSDEQFF | TGTGCCAGCAGCCGAAACTCGGATGAGCAGTTCTTC
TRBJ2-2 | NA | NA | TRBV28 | CASNPTTLSSGELFF | TGTGCCAGCAATCCCACTACACTGTCGTCCGGGGAGCTGTTTTTT
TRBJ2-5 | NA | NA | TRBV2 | CASSEGFGGAETQYF | TGTGCCAGCAGTGAAGGGTTTGGGGGGGCTGAGACCCAGTACTTC
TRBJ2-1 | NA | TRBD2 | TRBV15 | CATSPRSGGWNEQFF | TGTGCCACCAGCCCTAGGAGCGGGGGATGGAATGAGCAGTTCTTC
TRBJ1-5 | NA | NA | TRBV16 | CASSPSLGQPQHF | TGTGCCAGCAGCCCTTCCCTTGGTCAGCCCCAGCATTTT
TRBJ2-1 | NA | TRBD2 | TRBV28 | CASSLTSGGQNEQFF | TGTGCCAGCAGCCTCACTAGCGGGGGTCAAAATGAGCAGTTCTTC
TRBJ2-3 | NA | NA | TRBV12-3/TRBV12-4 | CASRRNLGDTQYF | TGTGCCAGCAGACGTAACCTAGGGGATACGCAGTATTTT
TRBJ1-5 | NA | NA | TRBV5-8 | CASSSTFSGYSNQPQHF | TGTGCCAGCAGCTCGACATTTTCGGGATATAGCAATCAGCCCCAGCATTTT
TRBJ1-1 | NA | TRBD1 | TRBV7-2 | CASRPQGAGTEAFF | TGTGCCAGCAGGCCACAGGGGGCCGGCACTGAAGCTTTCTTT
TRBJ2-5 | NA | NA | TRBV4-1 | CASSAGAGWETQYF | TGCGCCAGCAGCGCGGGCGCTGGGTGGGAGACCCAGTACTTC
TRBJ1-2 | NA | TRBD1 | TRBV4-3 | CASSQGIGQAYGYTF | TGCGCCAGCAGCCAAGGCATCGGACAGGCCTATGGCTACACCTTC
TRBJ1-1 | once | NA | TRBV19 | CASTLANTEAFF | TGTGCCAGTACCTTAGCGAACACTGAAGCTTTCTTT
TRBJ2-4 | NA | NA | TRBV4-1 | CASSQIFLAKNIQYF | TGCGCCAGCAGCCAGATATTCCTAGCCAAAAACATTCAGTACTTC
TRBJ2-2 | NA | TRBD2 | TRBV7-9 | CASSTGLAGLGTGELFF | TGTGCCAGCAGCACGGGACTAGCGGGATTGGGCACCGGGGAGCTGTTTTTT
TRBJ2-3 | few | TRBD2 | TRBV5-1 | CASSLAEVGSGGIGTDTQYF | TGCGCCAGCAGCTTGGCCGAGGTCGGTAGCGGGGGGATCGGCACAGATACGCAGTATTTT
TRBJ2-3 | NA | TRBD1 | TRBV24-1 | CATRPGQGTDTQYF | TGTGCCACCCGGCCGGGACAGGGCACAGATACGCAGTATTTT
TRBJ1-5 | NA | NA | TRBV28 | CASSFLGLVNQPQHF | TGTGCCAGCAGTTTTTTAGGGCTCGTCAATCAGCCCCAGCATTTT
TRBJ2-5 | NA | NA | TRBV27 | CASSSTQRSGTQYF | TGTGCCAGCAGTTCCACCCAAAGGTCCGGGACCCAGTACTTC
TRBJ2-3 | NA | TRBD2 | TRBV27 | CASRAYSGRAEAEDTQYF | TGTGCCAGCAGGGCCTATAGCGGGAGGGCTGAGGCGGAGGATACGCAGTATTTT
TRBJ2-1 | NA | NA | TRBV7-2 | CASTPRGDGTFYNEQFF | TGTGCCAGCACCCCTAGAGGCGACGGGACCTTCTACAATGAGCAGTTCTTC
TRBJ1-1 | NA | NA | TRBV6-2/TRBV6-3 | CASSAGTGKAFF | TGTGCCAGCAGTGCCGGAACAGGGAAAGCTTTCTTT
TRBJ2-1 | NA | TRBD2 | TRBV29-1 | CSVKGRGYNEQFF | TGCAGCGTCAAAGGGAGGGGTTACAATGAGCAGTTCTTC
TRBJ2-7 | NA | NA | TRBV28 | CASRTTGTPYEQYF | TGTGCCAGCAGAACCACCGGGACCCCCTACGAGCAGTACTTC
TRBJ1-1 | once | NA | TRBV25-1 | CASSEERQNTEAFF | TGTGCCAGCAGTGAAGAGCGGCAGAACACTGAAGCTTTCTTT
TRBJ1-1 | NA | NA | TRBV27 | CASRGMISGTEAFF | TGTGCCAGCAGGGGGATGATTTCGGGCACTGAAGCTTTCTTT
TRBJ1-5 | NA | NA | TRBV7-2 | CASSLVVGQPQHF | TGTGCCAGCAGCTTAGTTGTTGGCCAGCCCCAGCATTTT
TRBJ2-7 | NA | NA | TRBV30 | CAWKLVHGEQYF | TGTGCCTGGAAACTCGTTCACGGCGAGCAGTACTTC
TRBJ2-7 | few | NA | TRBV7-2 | CASSLVGGSYEQYF | TGTGCCAGCAGCTTAGTCGGGGGTTCCTACGAGCAGTACTTC
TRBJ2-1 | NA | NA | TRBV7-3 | CASSLIPRNNEQFF | TGTGCCAGCAGCTTAATTCCTCGGAACAATGAGCAGTTCTTC
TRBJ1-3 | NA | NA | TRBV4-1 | CASRKIGGSSGNTIYF | TGCGCCAGCAGGAAGATTGGGGGAAGCTCTGGAAACACCATATATTTT
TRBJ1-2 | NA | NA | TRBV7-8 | CASSLGQTSRYGYTF | TGTGCCAGCAGCTTAGGGCAGACTAGCCGCTATGGCTACACCTTC
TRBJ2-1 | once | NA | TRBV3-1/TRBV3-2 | CASSHLSNEQFF | TGTGCCAGCAGCCACCTTAGCAATGAGCAGTTCTTC
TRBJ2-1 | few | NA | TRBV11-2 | CASSPPAGGYNEQFF | TGTGCCAGCAGCCCCCCAGCAGGGGGGTACAATGAGCAGTTCTTC
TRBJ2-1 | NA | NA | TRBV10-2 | CASSETYYNEQFF | TGCGCCAGCAGTGAAACTTACTACAATGAGCAGTTCTTC
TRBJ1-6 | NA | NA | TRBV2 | CASSGNGNSPLHF | TGTGCCAGCAGTGGGAACGGAAATTCACCCCTCCACTTT